The subject of this entry is one T cell receptor beta chain. Its specificity is not known. The sample is drawn from a study of vaccination effects on CD4 cells after COVID-19. Regarding the study as a whole: Post-vaccine spike-reactive clones in convalescents were mainly new vaccine-induced clones. Convalescent patients were scarce, and early post-infection timepoints were absent.

The ViraFEST assay expanded antigen-specific CD4+ T cells with viral peptide pools before sequencing. CD4+ T cells were isolated after roughly nine days of culture. The person acquired a PCR-confirmed SARS-CoV-2 infection between March and December 2020. Measured with immunoSEQ multiplex PCR; TCRdb has only the in-frame clones, and not every one. The data hold around 24,000 clones, with roughly 76% observed a single time. The clonotype comes from a human donor who had a prior SARS-CoV-2 infection. This specimen was CD4+ T cells from PBMCs cultured with SARS-CoV-2 spike peptides, taken before COVID-19 vaccination.

The CDR3 region is CAISGGQLAGGPYEQYF. The CDR3 DNA sequence: TGTGCCATCAGTGGGGGCCAACTAGCGGGAGGGCCCTACGAGCAGTACTTC. The V call is TRBV10-3, the J call TRBJ2-7; 13 nucleotides line up with TRBD2. Germline V gene data show CDR1 as ENHRY and CDR2 as SYGVKD. V dropped 4 bases and J dropped 2; count of bases not matched to a gene: 8. The CDR3 is made up of 17 amino acids.